The rows below give T cell receptor beta chains drawn from one sample of a study of cytomegalovirus exposure and HLA in healthy donors. Generated by immunoSEQ multiplex PCR, the TCRdb table keeps only in-frame clones and is missing some. This repertoire shows 200,000 or so clones, over 80% found once; its top ten account for 1% to 1.5%. Sequencing was carried out using PBMCs. These receptors were collected from a man under 40 in good health and CMV-seronegative. Each CDR3 is given without its conserved first and last residue. The order of the fields is V gene, J gene, CDR3 protein.

TRBV4-2	TRBJ2-3	ASSQDPRGRTDTQY
TRBV9	TRBJ1-1	ASTLSQGDTEAF
TRBV5-4	TRBJ2-5	ASSRGQGTETQY
TRBV19	TRBJ2-2	ASVGQGDTGELF
TRBV19	TRBJ1-5	ASSIFGQGASNQPQH
TRBV2	TRBJ2-7	ASSAGSYEQY
TRBV6-5	TRBJ2-1	ASVGQGRGYEQF
TRBV7-9	TRBJ1-1	ASSFPGLRTEAF
TRBV30	TRBJ1-2	AWGLGGAGGYT
TRBV15	TRBJ1-6	ATSRDRTGYSPLH
TRBV5-5	TRBJ2-2	ASIRTGFTGELF
TRBV30	TRBJ2-5	AWSVMTSVGETQY
TRBV28	TRBJ1-5	ASTPWGEGNQPQH
TRBV7-9	TRBJ1-1	ASSLHGDTEAF
TRBV4-3	TRBJ2-5	ASSQGPDREETQY
TRBV28	TRBJ2-7	ASGNQRLAGGPEQY
TRBV30	TRBJ1-5	AWSAFGPQH
TRBV2	TRBJ2-7	ASSEGGQEAYEQY
TRBV6-1	TRBJ2-4	ASKLQGNIQY
TRBV6-5	TRBJ1-4	ASSSRGGNEKLF
TRBV4-1	TRBJ2-2	ASSQEVREWSGELF
TRBV5-1	TRBJ2-1	ASSRTTSVGNEQF
TRBV15	TRBJ2-1	ATRPGGLAGYNEQF
TRBV18	TRBJ1-3	ASSPITGASGNTIY
TRBV27	TRBJ2-6	ASSLFARGDFGANVLT
TRBV7-2	TRBJ2-1	ASSSGLAGGYNEQF
TRBV5-6	TRBJ2-5	ASSFSSSGIQETQY
TRBV5-8	TRBJ2-1	ASSSGRVSYNEQF
TRBV10-2	TRBJ2-1	ASNGFREGRSYNEQF
TRBV28	TRBJ2-2	ASTGGLSTGELF
TRBV2	TRBJ1-5	ASSGTEIQPQH
TRBV13	TRBJ1-1	ASSEQGLGAF
TRBV5-1	TRBJ2-7	ASSLGDRESEQY
TRBV6-5	TRBJ2-1	ASSRSAVNEQF
TRBV11-2	TRBJ2-3	ASSPGTSTDTQY
TRBV4-3	TRBJ1-2	ASSQGSIQLDGYT
TRBV27	TRBJ1-5	ASSLRGLNQPQH
TRBV7-9	TRBJ2-1	ASSSPGGGNNEQF
TRBV5-1	TRBJ2-5	ASSLWRETQY
TRBV5-1	TRBJ2-1	ASSFGADNEQF
TRBV15	TRBJ2-2	ATSRDRGGELF
TRBV2	TRBJ1-1	AALGGAGTEAF
TRBV6-6	TRBJ2-4	ASTDLALKNSQY
TRBV5-1	TRBJ2-7	ASSRAPPLEQY
TRBV6-1	TRBJ1-1	ASRRTGVNTEAF
TRBV28	TRBJ2-7	ASSFTENYEQY
TRBV4-2	TRBJ2-2	ASSPPTGGGETGELF
TRBV30	TRBJ2-1	AWSRRRLTNNEQF
TRBV7-9	TRBJ2-7	SSSLGQPYEQY
TRBV10-1	TRBJ2-1	ASSPQANEQF
TRBV7-9	TRBJ1-6	ASSLGRGSPLH
TRBV7-9	TRBJ1-3	ASRRYPPDSGNTIY
TRBV5-1	TRBJ1-2	ASSLSQGLSYGYT
TRBV21-1	TRBJ2-7	ASSKVRTGTYEQY
TRBV6-1	TRBJ2-3	ASSESLVRTDTQY
TRBV29-1	TRBJ1-1	SVPRQGSSTEAF
TRBV5-1	TRBJ1-1	ASRNTGTMNTEAF
TRBV6-5	TRBJ2-3	ASSYSRGHTDTQY
TRBV18	TRBJ2-3	ASSKSPGTDTQY
TRBV27	TRBJ2-1	ASSLSRVNEQF